The present TCR beta chain was sequenced within a study of monozygotic twins with inflammatory bowel disease. Study findings and constraints: Results did not support any single strong IBD-associated signal or clonotype.

TCRdb reprocessed the 5' RACE reads, with one entry per CDR3 protein and no DNA. The sample has roughly 150,000 distinct CDR3 sequences. Germline V gene data show CDR1 as SGHDT and CDR2 as YYEEEE. This CDR3 region has 13 residues. A note on this clonotype: Its specificity is unknown.

Each donor had 2.5 ml of blood drawn. The chain employs TRBV5-6 and TRBJ1-4; TCRdb calls TRBD1, which cannot be checked without DNA. The receptor was derived from a human donor with ulcerative colitis or Crohn's disease, or a healthy co-twin of an affected twin (not recorded which). Sequenced sample: blood. The CDR3 sequence is CASSLAAGGKLFF.